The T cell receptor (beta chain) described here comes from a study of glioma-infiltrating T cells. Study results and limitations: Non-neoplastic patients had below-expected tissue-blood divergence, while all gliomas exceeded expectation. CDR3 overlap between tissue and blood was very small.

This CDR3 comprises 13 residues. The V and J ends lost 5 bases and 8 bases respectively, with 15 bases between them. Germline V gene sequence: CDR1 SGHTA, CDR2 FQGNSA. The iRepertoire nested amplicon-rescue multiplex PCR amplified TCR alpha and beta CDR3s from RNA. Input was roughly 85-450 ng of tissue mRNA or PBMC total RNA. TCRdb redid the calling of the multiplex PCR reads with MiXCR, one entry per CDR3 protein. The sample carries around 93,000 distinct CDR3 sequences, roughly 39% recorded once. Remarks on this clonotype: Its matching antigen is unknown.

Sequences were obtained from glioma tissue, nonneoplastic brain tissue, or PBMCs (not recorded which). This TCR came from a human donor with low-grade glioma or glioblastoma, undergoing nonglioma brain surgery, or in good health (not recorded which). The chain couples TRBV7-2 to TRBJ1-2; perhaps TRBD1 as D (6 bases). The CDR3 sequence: CASSTQRGGGYTF. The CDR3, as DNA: TGTGCCAGCAGCACCCAGCGGGGGGGCGGCTACACCTTC.